Listed here are 3 T cell receptor beta chains from one sample, sequenced in a study of T cells in Graves' hyperthyroidism and ophthalmopathy. TCR beta CDR3 sequences were amplified from RNA transcripts. Researchers ran a first-round RT-PCR on the TCR CDR3 using the HTBI primer set. TCRdb ran MiXCR on the multiplex PCR reads and lists one entry per CDR3 protein. The table has about 560,000 distinct CDR3 sequences, 46% seen once. Sequenced material: peripheral blood or thyroid tissue (not recorded which). All receptors derive from a woman under 30 with Graves' hyperthyroidism.

This clonotype showed up just a few times. V usage is TRBV19 and J usage is TRBJ2-7; D remains unclear. There are 13 residues in the CDR3. Germline CDR1 LNHDA, CDR2 SQIVND (reference sequence). Trimming removed 5 bases from V and 6 bases from J, with 14 bases in between. Here the CDR3 reads CASSPSRVGEQYF. The DNA of the CDR3 is TGTGCCAGTAGTCCGTCTAGGGTTGGCGAGCAGTACTTC. The full variable domain, its missing parts supplied by reference TRBV19 and TRBJ2-7, is DGGITQSPKYLFRKEGQNVTLSCEQNLNHDAMYWYRQDPGQGLRLIYYSQIVNDFQKGDIAEGYSVSREKKESFPLTVTSAQKNPTAFYLCASSPSRVGEQYFGPGTRLTVT.

A word on this clonotype: Relative to the germline gene, one junction end is altered; a read error may explain this. The chain employs TRBV7-2 and TRBJ2-5; 9 bases are a match to TRBD2. Germline V lookup: CDR1 SGHTA, CDR2 FQGNSA. The CDR3 length is 16 residues. The CDR3 bases are TGCGCCAGCAGCCAAGATGGAGCGGGAGGCGGAGAGACCCAGTACTTC. Residues: CASSQDGAGGGETQYF. Filled out from reference TRBV7-2 and TRBJ2-5, the complete variable domain reads GAGVSQSPSNKVTEKGKDVELRCDPISGHTALYWYRQSLGQGLEFLIYFQGNSAPDKSGLPSDRFSAERTGGSVSTLTIQRTQQEDSAVYLCASSQDGAGGGETQYFGPGTRLLVL.

This chain connects TRBV29-1 to TRBJ1-4; 10 bases fit TRBD1. The CDR3 loop spans 14 amino acids. Looked up from germline, CDR1 is SQVTM and CDR2 is ANQGSEA. V was pared by 6 bases and J by 6 bases, with 7 bases of the junction left unmatched. The CDR3 is CSVPGTGDDEKLFF. CDR3 bases: TGCAGCGTGCCCGGGACAGGGGATGATGAAAAACTGTTTTTT.